This T cell receptor beta chain is from a study of cytomegalovirus exposure and HLA in healthy donors. The PCR was carried out with 60 Vbeta primers and 13 Jbeta primers. Profiling relied on immunoSEQ multiplex PCR, and the TCRdb table lists in-frame clones only, not all of them. The sample records approximately 100,000 clones, 60% to 80% being singletons. CDR3 length: 15 amino acids. After removal of 5 bases from V and 2 bases from J, the junction contained 9 bases not matched to a gene. Germline lookup yields CDR1 SGHAT and CDR2 FQNNGV. The chain is built from TRBV11-2 and TRBJ2-7; TRBD1 matches 7 bases. Sample: PBMCs. This receptor was identified in a boy between 10 and 17 years old in good health and CMV-seronegative. The CDR3 DNA reads TGTGCCAGCAGCCCAGGACCGACAGGGCCCTACGAGCAGTACTTC. Protein product: CASSPGPTGPYEQYF.